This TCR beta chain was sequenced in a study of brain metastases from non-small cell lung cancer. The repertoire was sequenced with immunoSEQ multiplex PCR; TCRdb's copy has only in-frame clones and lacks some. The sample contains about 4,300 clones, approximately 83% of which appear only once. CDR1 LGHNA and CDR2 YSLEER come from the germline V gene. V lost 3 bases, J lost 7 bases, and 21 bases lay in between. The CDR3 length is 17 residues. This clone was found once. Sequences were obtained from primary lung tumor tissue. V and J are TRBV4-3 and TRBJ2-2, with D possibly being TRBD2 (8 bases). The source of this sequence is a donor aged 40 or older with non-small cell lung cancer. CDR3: CASSQGTGGGRGGELFF. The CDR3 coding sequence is TGCGCCAGCAGCCAGGGGACGGGAGGGGGCCGTGGCGGGGAGCTGTTTTTT.